The clone carrying this T cell receptor beta chain has just one count. Under the authors' procedure: Reference gene primer amplification yielded estimated nucleated cell counts. Libraries were prepared by immunoSEQ multiplex PCR; TCRdb keeps only in-frame clonotypes and omits some of them. For V, J and clone size, that table is used; D and trimming come from the DNA. The sample gives roughly 160,000 clones, 83% of which show up once; about 1.9% is in the top ten. This sample is drawn from a study of blood T cell repertoires in COVID-19. As for the study in general: Both acute and convalescent COVID-19 samples were obtained from the United States, Italy and Spain. Sources were T cells, B-cell-depleted T cells, or PBMCs; the material itself was cDNA or gDNA.

Sequencing input: peripheral blood. This sequence originates from a woman of 80 years or more with acute or convalescent COVID-19.

The CDR3 sequence: CASSLGSRPASTDTQYF. The CDR3 coding sequence is TGTGCCAGCAGCTTGGGTTCCAGGCCGGCCAGCACAGATACGCAGTATTTT. The genes are TRBV5-4 and TRBJ2-3, with D unclear. The CDR3 is 17 residues long. The V gene lost 0 bases and the J gene lost 0 bases, with 14 bases spanning the gap. Germline-derived CDR1 and CDR2 are SGHNT and YYREEE (reference sequence).